This TCR beta chain was captured by sequencing in a study of cytomegalovirus exposure and HLA in healthy donors. Study-wide points: Follow-up analysis later connected one missense variant in DCLRE1C with trimming of TCR beta V- and J-genes. TRBV6-2, TRBV6-3 and other indistinguishable V segments were excluded. In a later analysis, CMV-associated beta chains were mostly HLA-associated, it appeared.

Regarding this clone: Its antigen is undetermined. Mismatch with germline at one junction end may stem from a read error.

CDR3 length equals 14 residues. Germline-derived CDR1 and CDR2 are SEHNR and FQNEAQ (reference sequence). Primers for the PCR totalled 60 Vbeta and 13 Jbeta. Profiled with immunoSEQ multiplex PCR; TCRdb holds only in-frame clones, not every one. The repertoire holds about 110,000 clones, with about 76% as singletons. Material for sequencing was PBMCs. The rearrangement uses TRBV7-9 and TRBJ2-5; TRBD1 matches at 11 bases. The receptor was isolated from a man aged 35 to 55 in good health and CMV-seronegative. The CDR3 spells CSSSSGTGGETQYF. DNA of the CDR3: TGTTCCAGCAGCTCGGGGACAGGGGGAGAGACCCAGTACTTC.